The clone carrying this TCR beta chain was recorded once. V shed 3 bases, J shed 2 bases, and the junction held 5 bases outside the gene matches. CDR1 and CDR2 (germline): SGHRS, YFSETQ. The CDR3 runs 14 residues. This record belongs to a study of blood T cell repertoires in COVID-19. Per the original methods: Amplification of reference gene primers was used by the study to estimate nucleated cell counts. Libraries were prepared by immunoSEQ multiplex PCR; TCRdb keeps only in-frame clonotypes and omits some of them. V, J and clone size reflect that table, while D and trimming were determined from the DNA. The sample has about 130,000 clones; roughly nine tenths are singletons.

V and J are TRBV5-1 and TRBJ2-7; 7 bases fit TRBD1. This clonotype was sampled from a woman in her seventies with COVID-19, enrolled during active disease. The source material was peripheral blood. This chain's CDR3 is CASSSRQGPYEQYF. The CDR3 nucleotides are TGCGCCAGCAGCTCACGACAGGGCCCCTACGAGCAGTACTTC.